This TCR beta chain is from a study of T cells in localized non-small cell lung cancer. The study's findings and limits: Uninvolved neighboring lung showed the greatest T cell clonality, exceeding tumor.

Profiling relied on immunoSEQ multiplex PCR, and the TCRdb table lists in-frame clones only, not all of them. The sample carries approximately 1,200 clones, 25% to 30% recorded once. Neighboring lung without atypia was obtained no less than 2 cm from the tumor margin. Comment on this clone: Antigen specificity is unknown.

The ends were cut back, 2 bases at V and 8 bases at J, with 13 bases in the middle. The CDR3 length is 15 residues. Germline CDR1 and CDR2: KGHSH and LQKENI. Sequencing used normal lung tissue next to the tumor, obtained before any cancer treatment. V and J are TRBV18 and TRBJ1-6; perhaps TRBD1 as D (5 bases). The source is a male donor aged 60 or over with stage II squamous cell lung carcinoma. The CDR3 protein is CASSPDLGDYSPLHF. CDR3 coding DNA: TGTGCCAGCTCACCAGACTTGGGGGACTATTCACCCCTCCACTTT.